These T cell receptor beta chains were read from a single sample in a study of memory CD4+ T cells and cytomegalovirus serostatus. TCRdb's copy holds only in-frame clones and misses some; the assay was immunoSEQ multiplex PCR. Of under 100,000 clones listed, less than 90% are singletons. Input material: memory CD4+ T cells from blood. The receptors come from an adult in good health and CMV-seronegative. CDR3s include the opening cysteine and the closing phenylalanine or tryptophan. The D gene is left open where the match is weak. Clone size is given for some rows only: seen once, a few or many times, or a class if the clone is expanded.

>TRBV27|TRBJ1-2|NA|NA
TGTGCCAGCAGTTTAGGGGTAAACTATGGCTACACCTTC
CASSLGVNYGYTF
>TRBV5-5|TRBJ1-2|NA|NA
TGTGCCAGCAGCTTAGGGGGAACTGCTAACTATGGCTACACCTTC
CASSLGGTANYGYTF
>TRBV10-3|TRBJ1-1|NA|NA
TGTGCCACCGTGAGGGCAGGGCAGAACACTGAAGCTTTCTTT
CATVRAGQNTEAFF
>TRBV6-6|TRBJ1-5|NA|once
TGTGCCAGCAGTTATGGGATCCCTAGCAATCAGCCCCAGCATTTT
CASSYGIPSNQPQHF
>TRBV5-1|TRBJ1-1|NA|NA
TGCGCCAGCACCCTGGGGGGGACCACTGAAGCTTTCTTT
CASTLGGTTEAFF
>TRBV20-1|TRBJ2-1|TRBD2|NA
TGCAGTGCTGGGGGACTAGACGGGCAGTTCTTC
CSAGGLDGQFF
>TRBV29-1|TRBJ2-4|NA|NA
TGCAGCGTTGGAGAGGGCAGGGCGGGATTAGGGCCCAAAAACATTCAGTACTTC
CSVGEGRAGLGPKNIQYF
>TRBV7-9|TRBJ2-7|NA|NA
TGTGCCAGCAGCCCCGACCCGGGGACCTACGAGCAGTACTTC
CASSPDPGTYEQYF
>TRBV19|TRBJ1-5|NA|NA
TGTGCCAGTAGTATTTCCCACGGTCAGCCCCAGCATTTT
CASSISHGQPQHF
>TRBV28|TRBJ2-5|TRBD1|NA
TGTGCCAGCAAAACGAGAGACAGGGGTATGAAGACCCAGTACTTC
CASKTRDRGMKTQYF
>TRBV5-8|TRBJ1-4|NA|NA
TGTGCCAGCAGGCTCCCGGGGGTAACTAATGAAAAACTGTTTTTT
CASRLPGVTNEKLFF
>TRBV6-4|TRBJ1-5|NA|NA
TGTGCCAGCAGTGACTCGATGAGATCTTCAGGGGATTTT
CASSDSMRSSGDF
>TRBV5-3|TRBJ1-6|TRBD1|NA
TGTGCCAGAAGCGGAGCAGGGGGAACCTATAATTCACCCCTCCACTTT
CARSGAGGTYNSPLHF
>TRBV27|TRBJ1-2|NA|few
TGTGCCAGCAGTTTAAATTCAGGGTACGGCTACACCTTC
CASSLNSGYGYTF
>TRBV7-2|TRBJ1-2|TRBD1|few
TGTGCCAGCAGCTCGTCCCGGGACAGGGGGCAGGGCTATGGCTACACCTTC
CASSSSRDRGQGYGYTF
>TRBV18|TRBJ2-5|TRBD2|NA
TGTGCCAGCTCACCTCGGGGCGGGGGAGAGACCCAGTACTTC
CASSPRGGGETQYF
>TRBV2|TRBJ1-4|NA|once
TGTGCCAGCAGTGCCAACGGATCTCCCACAACTAATGAAAAACTGTTTTTT
CASSANGSPTTNEKLFF
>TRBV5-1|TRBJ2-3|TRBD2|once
TGCGCCAGCAGCTTGTCGGGCCGGGGGGGGGCAGATACGCAGTATTTT
CASSLSGRGGADTQYF
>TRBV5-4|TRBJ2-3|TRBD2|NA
TGTGCCAGCAGCACAAACGGGGGGGTCGGGACAGATACGCAGTATTTT
CASSTNGGVGTDTQYF
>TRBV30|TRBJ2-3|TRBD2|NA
TGTGCTTCAGCGGGGGGTGACCCTAGCACAGATACGCAGTATTTT
CASAGGDPSTDTQYF
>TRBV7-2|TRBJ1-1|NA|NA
TGTGCCAGCATCGCACAGGCTGCCCCTATGAACACTGAAGCTTTCTTT
CASIAQAAPMNTEAFF
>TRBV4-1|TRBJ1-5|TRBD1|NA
TGCGCCAGCAGGCCGGGGACAGGGCGGCAGCCCCAGCATTTT
CASRPGTGRQPQHF
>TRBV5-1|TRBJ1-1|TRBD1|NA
TGCGCCAGCAGCTTGAAGGGACAGAGAACTGAAGCTTTCTTT
CASSLKGQRTEAFF
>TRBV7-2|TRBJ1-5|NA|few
TGTGCCAGCAGCCAGGGGTTAATGGGTCAGCCCCAGCATTTT
CASSQGLMGQPQHF
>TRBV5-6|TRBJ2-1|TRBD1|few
TGTGCCACCTCCGGGACAGCCTACAATGAGCAGTTCTTC
CATSGTAYNEQFF
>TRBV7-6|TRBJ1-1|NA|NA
TGTGCCAGCAGCTCAGGGACTCCGAACACTGAAGCTTTCTTT
CASSSGTPNTEAFF
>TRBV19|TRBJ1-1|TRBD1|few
TGTGCCACCGTCGACAGGGGCTTAGGGAACACTGAAGCTTTCTTT
CATVDRGLGNTEAFF
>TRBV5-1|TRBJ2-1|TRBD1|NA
TGCGCCAGCAGCTTGGGGGACAGGGAGGGTAATGAGCAGTTCTTC
CASSLGDREGNEQFF
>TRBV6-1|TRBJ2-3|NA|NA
TGTGCCAGCAGTGAGAGGGAAGCCACAGATACGCAGTATTTT
CASSEREATDTQYF